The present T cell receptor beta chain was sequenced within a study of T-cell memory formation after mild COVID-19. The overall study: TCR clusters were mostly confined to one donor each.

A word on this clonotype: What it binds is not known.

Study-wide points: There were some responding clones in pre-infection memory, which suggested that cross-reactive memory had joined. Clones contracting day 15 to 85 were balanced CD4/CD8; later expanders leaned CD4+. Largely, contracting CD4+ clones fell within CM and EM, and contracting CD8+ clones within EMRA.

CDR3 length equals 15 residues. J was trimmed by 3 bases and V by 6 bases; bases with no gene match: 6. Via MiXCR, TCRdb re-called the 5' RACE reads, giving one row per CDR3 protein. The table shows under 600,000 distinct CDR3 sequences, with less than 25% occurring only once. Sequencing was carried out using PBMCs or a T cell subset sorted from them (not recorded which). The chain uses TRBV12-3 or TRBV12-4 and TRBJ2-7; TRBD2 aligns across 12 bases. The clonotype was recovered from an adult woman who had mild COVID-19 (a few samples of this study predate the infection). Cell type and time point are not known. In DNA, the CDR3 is TGTGCCAGCAGCCGGACTAGCGGGAATCTCTACGAGCAGTACTTC. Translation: CASSRTSGNLYEQYF.